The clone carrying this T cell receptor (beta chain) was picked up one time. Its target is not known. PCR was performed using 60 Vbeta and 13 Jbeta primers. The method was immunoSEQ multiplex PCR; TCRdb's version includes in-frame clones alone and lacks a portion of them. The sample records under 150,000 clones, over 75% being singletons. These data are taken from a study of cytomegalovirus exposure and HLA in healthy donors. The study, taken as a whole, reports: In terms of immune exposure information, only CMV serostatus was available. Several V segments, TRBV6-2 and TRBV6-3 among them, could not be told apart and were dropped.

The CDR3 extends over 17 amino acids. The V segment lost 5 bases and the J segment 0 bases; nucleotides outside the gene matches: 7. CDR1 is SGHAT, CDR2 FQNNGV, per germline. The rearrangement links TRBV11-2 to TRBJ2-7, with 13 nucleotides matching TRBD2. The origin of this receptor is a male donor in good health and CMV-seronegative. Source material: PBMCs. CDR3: CASSNRLAGGLSYEQYF. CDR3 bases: TGTGCCAGCAGCAACAGACTAGCGGGAGGCCTCTCCTACGAGCAGTACTTC.